This T cell receptor (beta chain) stems from a study of T cell responses to AZD1222 COVID-19 vaccine. Notes on the study in general: Females made up more of the donors, who were largely white British, and clonal diversity may have come out too low. Among vaccine-associated CD4 TCRs, coverage spanned spike, with dominance at 160-218 and 743-854.

Timing groups of about 4 and about 12 weeks for second doses were pooled. Clones were sequenced by immunoSEQ multiplex PCR, and TCRdb holds only the in-frame ones, with some missing. The sample lists about 270,000 clones, 90% to 95% occurring once. A word on this clone: Its target is unknown.

V was cut by 6 bases and J by 1 base, with 19 bases left in between. Germline CDR1 SGHAT, CDR2 FQNNGV. The CDR3 totals 18 residues. The rearrangement joins TRBV11-2 to TRBJ2-6, with D tentatively TRBD1 or TRBD2 (7 bases each). The sequences come from peripheral blood, collected 28 days after the second AZD1222 dose. The TCR comes from an adult who received the AZD1222 COVID-19 vaccine. CDR3 DNA sequence: TGTGCCAGCAGTACCTACAGGGGAGGGGGATCTGGGGCCAACGTCCTGACTTTC. It encodes CASSTYRGGGSGANVLTF.